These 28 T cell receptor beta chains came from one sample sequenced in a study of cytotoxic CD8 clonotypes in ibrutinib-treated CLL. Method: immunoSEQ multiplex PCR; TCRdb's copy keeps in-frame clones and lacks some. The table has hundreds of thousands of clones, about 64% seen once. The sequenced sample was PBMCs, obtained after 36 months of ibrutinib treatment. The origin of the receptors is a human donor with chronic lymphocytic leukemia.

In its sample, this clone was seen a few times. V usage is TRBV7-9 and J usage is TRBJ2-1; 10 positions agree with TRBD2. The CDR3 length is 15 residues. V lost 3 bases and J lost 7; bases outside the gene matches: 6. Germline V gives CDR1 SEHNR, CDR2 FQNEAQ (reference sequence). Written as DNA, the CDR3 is TGTGCCAGCAGCTTGGGGCTAGCGGGGGAAAATGAGCAGTTCTTC. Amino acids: CASSLGLAGENEQFF.

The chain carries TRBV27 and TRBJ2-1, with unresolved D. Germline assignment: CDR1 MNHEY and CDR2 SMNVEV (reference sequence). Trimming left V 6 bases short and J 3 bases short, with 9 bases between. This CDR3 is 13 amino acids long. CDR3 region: CASSPQIYNEQFF. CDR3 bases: TGTGCCAGCAGCCCTCAGATCTACAATGAGCAGTTCTTC.

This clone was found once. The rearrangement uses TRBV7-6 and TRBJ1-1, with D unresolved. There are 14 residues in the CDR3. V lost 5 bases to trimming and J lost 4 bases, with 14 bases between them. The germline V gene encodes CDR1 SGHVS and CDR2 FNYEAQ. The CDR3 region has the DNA TGTGCCAGCAGCCCCGGAGGGAAAGTCACTGAAGCTTTCTTT. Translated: CASSPGGKVTEAFF.

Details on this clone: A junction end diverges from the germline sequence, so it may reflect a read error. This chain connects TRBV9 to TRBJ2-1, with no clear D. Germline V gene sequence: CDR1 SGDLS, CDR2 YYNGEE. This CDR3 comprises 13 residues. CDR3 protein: CASTVPPSNEQFF. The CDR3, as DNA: TGTGCCAGCACCGTACCACCCAGCAATGAGCAGTTCTTC. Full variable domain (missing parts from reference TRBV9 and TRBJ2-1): DSGVTQTPKHLITATGQRVTLRCSPRSGDLSVYWYQQSLDQGLQFLIQYYNGEERAKGNILERFSAQQFPDLHSELNLSSLELGDSALYFCASTVPPSNEQFFGPGTRLTVL.

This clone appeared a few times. The CDR3 loop is CASTRGQETQYF. CDR3 coding DNA: TGCGCCAGCACTAGGGGGCAAGAGACCCAGTACTTC. The J gene is TRBJ2-5, the V gene TRBV10-2, with a possible D match to TRBD1 (6 bases). V lost 7 bases and J lost 2, with 8 bases in between. Germline V CDR1 and CDR2: WSHSY, SAAADI. The CDR3 contains 12 residues.

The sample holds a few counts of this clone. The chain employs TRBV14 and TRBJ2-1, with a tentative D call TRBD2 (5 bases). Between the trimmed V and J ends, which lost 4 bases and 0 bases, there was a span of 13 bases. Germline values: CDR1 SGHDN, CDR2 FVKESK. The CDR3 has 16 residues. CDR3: CASSRHSAVSYNEQFF. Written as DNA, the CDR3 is TGTGCCAGCAGCCGACATAGCGCGGTCTCCTACAATGAGCAGTTCTTC.

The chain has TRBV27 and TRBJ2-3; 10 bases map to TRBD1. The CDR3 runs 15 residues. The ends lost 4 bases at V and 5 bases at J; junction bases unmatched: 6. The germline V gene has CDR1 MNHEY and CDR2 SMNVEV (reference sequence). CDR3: CASSSGTGDLDTQYF. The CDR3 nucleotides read TGTGCCAGCAGTTCGGGGACAGGGGACTTAGATACGCAGTATTTT.

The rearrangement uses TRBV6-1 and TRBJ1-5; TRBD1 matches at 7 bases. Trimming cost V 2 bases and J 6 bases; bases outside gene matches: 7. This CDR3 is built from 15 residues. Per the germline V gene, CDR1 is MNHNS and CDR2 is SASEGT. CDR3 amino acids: CASSEWRGLGQPQHF. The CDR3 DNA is TGTGCCAGCAGTGAATGGAGGGGGCTCGGTCAGCCCCAGCATTTT.

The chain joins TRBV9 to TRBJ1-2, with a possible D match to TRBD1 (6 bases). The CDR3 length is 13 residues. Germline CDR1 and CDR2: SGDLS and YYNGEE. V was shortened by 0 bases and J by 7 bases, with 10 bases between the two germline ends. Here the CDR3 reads CASSVGQAGGYTF. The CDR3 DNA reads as TGTGCCAGCAGCGTAGGACAGGCTGGTGGCTACACCTTC.

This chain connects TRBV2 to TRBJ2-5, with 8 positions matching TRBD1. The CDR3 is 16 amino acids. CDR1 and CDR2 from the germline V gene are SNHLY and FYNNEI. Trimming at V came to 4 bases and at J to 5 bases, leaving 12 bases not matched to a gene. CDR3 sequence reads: CASSGLWDRSVETQYF. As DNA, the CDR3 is TGTGCCAGCAGTGGGTTGTGGGACAGGTCAGTGGAGACCCAGTACTTC.

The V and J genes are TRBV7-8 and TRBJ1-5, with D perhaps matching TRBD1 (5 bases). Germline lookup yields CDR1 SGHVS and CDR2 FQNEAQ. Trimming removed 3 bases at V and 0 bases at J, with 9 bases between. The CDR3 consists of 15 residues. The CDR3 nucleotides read TGTGCCAGCAGCTTGATTGGGGGTAGCAATCAGCCCCAGCATTTT. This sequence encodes CASSLIGGSNQPQHF.

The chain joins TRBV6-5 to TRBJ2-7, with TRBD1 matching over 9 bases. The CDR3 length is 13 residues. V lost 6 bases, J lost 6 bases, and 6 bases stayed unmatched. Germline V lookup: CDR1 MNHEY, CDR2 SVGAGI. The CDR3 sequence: CASSHRGRSEQYF. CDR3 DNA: TGTGCCAGCAGCCACAGGGGGCGCTCCGAGCAGTACTTC.

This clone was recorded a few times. The CDR3 is CASSPTGSTYEQYF. The CDR3 DNA is TGCGCCAGCAGCCCCACCGGGTCCACCTACGAGCAGTACTTC. The V call is TRBV4-1, the J call TRBJ2-7; D is unresolved. Germline V gives CDR1 MGHRA, CDR2 YSYEKL. The CDR3 contains 14 residues. Between the trimmed V and J ends, which lost 4 bases and 2 bases, there was a span of 12 bases.

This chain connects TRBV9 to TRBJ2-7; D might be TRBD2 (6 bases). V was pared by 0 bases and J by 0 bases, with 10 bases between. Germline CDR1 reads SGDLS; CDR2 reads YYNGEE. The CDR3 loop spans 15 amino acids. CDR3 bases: TGTGCCAGCAGCGTAGGCGGAGGGTACTCCTACGAGCAGTACTTC. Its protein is CASSVGGGYSYEQYF.

For the CDR3, the DNA is TGTGCCAGCAGCTTAGCTCAGGGGAAACCGAACACTGAAGCTTTCTTT. It translates to CASSLAQGKPNTEAFF. V usage is TRBV7-9 and J usage is TRBJ1-1; a possible D gene is TRBD1 (6 bases). Germline-derived CDR1 and CDR2 are SEHNR and FQNEAQ (reference sequence). The CDR3 length is 16 residues. Trimming pared 0 bases from V and 1 base from J, leaving 12 bases between.

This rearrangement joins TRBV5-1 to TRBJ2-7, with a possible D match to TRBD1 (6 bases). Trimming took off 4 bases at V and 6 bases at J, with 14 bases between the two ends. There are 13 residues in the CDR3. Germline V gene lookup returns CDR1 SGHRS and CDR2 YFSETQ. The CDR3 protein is CASSAKTGREQYF. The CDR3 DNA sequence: TGCGCCAGCAGCGCCAAAACAGGGCGCGAGCAGTACTTC.

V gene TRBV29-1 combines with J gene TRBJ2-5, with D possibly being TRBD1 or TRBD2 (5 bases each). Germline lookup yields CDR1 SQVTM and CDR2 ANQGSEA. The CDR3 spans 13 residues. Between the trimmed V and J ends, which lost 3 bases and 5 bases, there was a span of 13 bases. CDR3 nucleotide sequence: TGCAGCGTTGACAGGGTGTGGGGGGAGACCCAGTACTTC. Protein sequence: CSVDRVWGETQYF.

Here the CDR3 DNA reads TGTGCCAGCACCACGGACTACTCCTACGAGCAGTACTTC. Encoded protein: CASTTDYSYEQYF. The gene calls are TRBV2 and TRBJ2-7; D possibly corresponds to TRBD2 (6 bases). With 7 bases removed from V and 0 bases from J, the gap between germline ends came to 10 bases. This CDR3 has 13 amino acids. CDR1 SNHLY and CDR2 FYNNEI come from the germline V gene.

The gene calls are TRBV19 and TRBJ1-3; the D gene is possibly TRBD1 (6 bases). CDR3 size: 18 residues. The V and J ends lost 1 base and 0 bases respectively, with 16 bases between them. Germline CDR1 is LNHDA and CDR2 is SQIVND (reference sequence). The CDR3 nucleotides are TGTGCCAGTAGTATAGCCGGCCGGACAGCTTACTCTGGAAACACCATATATTTT. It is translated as CASSIAGRTAYSGNTIYF.

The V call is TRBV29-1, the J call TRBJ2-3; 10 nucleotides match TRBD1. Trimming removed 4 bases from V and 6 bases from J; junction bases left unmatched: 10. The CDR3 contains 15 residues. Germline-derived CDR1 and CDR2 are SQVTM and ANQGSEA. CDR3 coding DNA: TGCAGCGTTGGGGCCGGGACAGGGGTTAGCGATACGCAGTATTTT. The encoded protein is CSVGAGTGVSDTQYF.

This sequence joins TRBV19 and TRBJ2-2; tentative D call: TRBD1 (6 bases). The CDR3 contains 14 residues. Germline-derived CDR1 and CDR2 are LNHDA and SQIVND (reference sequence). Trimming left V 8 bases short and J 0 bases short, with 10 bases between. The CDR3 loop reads CASSGTPNTGELFF. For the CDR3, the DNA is TGTGCCAGTTCCGGGACACCGAACACCGGGGAGCTGTTTTTT. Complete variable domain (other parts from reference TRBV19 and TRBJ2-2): DGGITQSPKYLFRKEGQNVTLSCEQNLNHDAMYWYRQDPGQGLRLIYYSQIVNDFQKGDIAEGYSVSREKKESFPLTVTSAQKNPTAFYLCASSGTPNTGELFFGEGSRLTVL.

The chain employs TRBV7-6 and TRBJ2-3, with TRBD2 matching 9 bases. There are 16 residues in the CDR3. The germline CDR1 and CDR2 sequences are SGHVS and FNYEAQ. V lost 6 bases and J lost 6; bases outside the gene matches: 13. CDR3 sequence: CASSFVAGASRDTQYF. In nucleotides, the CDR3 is TGTGCCAGCAGTTTCGTAGCGGGGGCCTCTAGGGATACGCAGTATTTT.

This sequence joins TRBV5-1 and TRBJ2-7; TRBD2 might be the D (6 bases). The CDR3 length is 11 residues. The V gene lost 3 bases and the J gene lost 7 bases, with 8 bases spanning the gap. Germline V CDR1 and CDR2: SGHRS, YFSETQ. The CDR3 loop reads CASSSGLEQYF. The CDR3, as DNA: TGCGCCAGCAGCTCGGGACTGGAGCAGTACTTC.

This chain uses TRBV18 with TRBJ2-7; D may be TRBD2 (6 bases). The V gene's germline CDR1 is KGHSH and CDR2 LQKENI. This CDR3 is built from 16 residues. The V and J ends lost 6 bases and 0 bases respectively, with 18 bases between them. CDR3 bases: TGTGCCAGCTCGCAGATGGTTGGGGGGTACTCCTACGAGCAGTACTTC. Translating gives CASSQMVGGYSYEQYF.

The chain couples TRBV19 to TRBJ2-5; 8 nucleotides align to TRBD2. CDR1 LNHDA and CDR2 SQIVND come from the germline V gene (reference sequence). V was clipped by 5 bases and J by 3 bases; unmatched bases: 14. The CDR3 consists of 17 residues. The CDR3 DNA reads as TGTGCCAGTAGTGAGGTCGGGGGGGATCGTACCGAAGAGACCCAGTACTTC. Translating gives CASSEVGGDRTEETQYF.

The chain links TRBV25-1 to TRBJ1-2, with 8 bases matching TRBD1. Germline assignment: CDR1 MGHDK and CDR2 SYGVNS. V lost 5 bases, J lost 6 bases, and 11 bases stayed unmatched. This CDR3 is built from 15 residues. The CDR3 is CASSPGQGAANGYTF. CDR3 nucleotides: TGTGCCAGCAGTCCCGGCCAGGGGGCAGCGAATGGCTACACCTTC.

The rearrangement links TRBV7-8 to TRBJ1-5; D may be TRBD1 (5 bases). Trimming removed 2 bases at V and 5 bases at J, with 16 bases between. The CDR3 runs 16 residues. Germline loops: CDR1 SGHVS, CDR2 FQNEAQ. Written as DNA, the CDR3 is TGTGCCAGCAGCTTAAGGTGGCCCCAGGGAGATCAGCCCCAGCATTTT. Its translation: CASSLRWPQGDQPQHF.

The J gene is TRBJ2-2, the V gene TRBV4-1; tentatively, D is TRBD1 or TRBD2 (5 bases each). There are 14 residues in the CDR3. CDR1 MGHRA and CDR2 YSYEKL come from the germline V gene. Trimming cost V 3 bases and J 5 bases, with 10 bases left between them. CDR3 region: CASSQGEWTGELFF. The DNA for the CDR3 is TGCGCCAGCAGCCAGGGGGAGTGGACCGGGGAGCTGTTTTTT.